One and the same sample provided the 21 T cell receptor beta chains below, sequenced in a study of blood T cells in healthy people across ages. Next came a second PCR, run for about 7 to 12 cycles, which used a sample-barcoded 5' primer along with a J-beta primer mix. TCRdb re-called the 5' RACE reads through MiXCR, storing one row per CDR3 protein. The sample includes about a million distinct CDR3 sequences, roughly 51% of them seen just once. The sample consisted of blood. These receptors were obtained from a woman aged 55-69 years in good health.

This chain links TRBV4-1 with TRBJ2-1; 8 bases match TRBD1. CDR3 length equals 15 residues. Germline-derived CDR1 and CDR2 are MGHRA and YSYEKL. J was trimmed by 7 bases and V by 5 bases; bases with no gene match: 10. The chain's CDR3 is CASSSNGQGWNEQFF. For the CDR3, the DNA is TGCGCCAGCAGCTCCAACGGACAGGGATGGAATGAGCAGTTCTTC.

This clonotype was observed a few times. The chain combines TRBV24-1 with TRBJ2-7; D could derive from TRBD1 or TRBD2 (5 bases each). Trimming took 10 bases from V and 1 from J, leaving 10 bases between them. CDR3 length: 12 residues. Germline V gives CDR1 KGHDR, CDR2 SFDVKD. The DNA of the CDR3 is TGTGCCACGGGACGGATTTCCTACGAGCAGTACTTC. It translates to CATGRISYEQYF.

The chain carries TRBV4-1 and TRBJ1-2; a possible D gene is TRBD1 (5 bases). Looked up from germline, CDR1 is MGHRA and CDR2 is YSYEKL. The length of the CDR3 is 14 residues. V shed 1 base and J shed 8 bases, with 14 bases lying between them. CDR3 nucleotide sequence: TGCGCCAGCAGCCAAGTTGGGGGGGTGTTCGGCTACACCTTC. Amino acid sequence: CASSQVGGVFGYTF.

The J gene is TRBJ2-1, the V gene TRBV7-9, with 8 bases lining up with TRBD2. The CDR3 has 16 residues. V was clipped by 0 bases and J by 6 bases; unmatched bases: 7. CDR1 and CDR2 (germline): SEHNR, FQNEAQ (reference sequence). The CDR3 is CASSLASGGQFNEQFF. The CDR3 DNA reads TGTGCCAGCAGCTTAGCGAGCGGGGGCCAGTTCAATGAGCAGTTCTTC. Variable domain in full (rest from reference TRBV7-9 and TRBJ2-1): DTGVSQNPRHKITKRGQNVTFRCDPISEHNRLYWYRQTLGQGPEFLTYFQNEAQLEKSRLLSDRFSAERPKGSFSTLEIQRTEQGDSAMYLCASSLASGGQFNEQFFGPGTRLTVL.

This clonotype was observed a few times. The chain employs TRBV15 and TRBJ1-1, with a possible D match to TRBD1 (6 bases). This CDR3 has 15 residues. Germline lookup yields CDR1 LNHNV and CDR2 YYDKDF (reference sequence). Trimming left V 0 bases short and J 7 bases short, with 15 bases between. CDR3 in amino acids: CATSREYRVAYEAFF. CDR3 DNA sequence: TGTGCCACCAGCAGAGAGTACAGGGTAGCGTATGAAGCTTTCTTT.

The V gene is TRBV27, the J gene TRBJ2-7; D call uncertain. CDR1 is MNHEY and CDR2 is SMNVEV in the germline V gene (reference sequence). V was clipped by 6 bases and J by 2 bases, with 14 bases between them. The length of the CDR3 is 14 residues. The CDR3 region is CASSPDSFAYEQYF. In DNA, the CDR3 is TGTGCCAGCAGCCCAGACTCGTTCGCCTACGAGCAGTACTTC.

CDR3 nucleotides: TGCAGCGCTGGGACAGCGGCTAACTATGGCTACACCTTC. Encoded protein: CSAGTAANYGYTF. The chain employs TRBV29-1 and TRBJ1-2; TRBD1 aligns across 7 bases. V lost 7 bases, J lost 0 bases, and 5 bases stayed unmatched. CDR3 length: 13 residues. The germline CDR1 and CDR2 sequences are SQVTM and ANQGSEA.

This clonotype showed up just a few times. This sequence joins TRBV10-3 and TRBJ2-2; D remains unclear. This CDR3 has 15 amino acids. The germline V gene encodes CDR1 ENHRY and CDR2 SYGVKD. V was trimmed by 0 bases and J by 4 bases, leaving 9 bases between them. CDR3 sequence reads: CAISESAMGTGELFF. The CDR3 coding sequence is TGTGCCATCAGTGAGTCGGCGATGGGCACCGGGGAGCTGTTTTTT.

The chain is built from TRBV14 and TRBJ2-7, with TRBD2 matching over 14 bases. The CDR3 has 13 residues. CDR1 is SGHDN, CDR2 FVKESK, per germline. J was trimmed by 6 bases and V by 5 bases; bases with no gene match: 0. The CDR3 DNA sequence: TGTGCCAGCAGCGGGACTAGCGGGAGCGAGCAGTACTTC. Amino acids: CASSGTSGSEQYF.

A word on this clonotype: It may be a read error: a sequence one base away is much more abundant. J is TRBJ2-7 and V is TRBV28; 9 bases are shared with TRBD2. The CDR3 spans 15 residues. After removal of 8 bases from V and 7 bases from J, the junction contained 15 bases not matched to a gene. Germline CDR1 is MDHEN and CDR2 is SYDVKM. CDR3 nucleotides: TGTGCCAGCCAAACCTCCGGGACTAGCAAAGCTGAGCAGTACTTC. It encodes CASQTSGTSKAEQYF.

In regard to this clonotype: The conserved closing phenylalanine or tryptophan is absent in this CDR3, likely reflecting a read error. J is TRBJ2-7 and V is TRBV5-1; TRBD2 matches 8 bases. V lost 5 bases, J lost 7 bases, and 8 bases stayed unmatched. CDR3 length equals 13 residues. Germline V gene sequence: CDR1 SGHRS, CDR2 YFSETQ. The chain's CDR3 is CASRSGSSNEQYL. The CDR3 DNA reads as TGCGCCAGCAGAAGCGGGAGCTCCAATGAGCAGTACCTC.

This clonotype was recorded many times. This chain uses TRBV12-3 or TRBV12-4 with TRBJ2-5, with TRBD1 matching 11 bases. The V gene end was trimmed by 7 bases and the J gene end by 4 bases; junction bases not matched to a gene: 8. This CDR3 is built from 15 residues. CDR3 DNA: TGTGCCAGCAAACAACGGACAGGGGGCACAGAGACCCAGTACTTC. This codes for CASKQRTGGTETQYF.

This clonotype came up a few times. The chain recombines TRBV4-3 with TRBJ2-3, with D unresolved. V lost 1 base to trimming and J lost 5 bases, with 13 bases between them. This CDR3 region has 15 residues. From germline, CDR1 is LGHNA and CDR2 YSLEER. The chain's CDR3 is CASSQGRLLEDTQYF. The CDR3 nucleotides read TGCGCCAGCAGCCAAGGTCGCCTCCTGGAAGATACGCAGTATTTT.

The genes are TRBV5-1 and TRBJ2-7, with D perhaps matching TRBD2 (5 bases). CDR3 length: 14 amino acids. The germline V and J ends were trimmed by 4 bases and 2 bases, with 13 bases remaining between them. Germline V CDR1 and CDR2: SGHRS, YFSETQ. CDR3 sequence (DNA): TGCGCCAGCAGCCCTGGACTGCCGGCCTACGAGCAGTACTTC. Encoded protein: CASSPGLPAYEQYF.

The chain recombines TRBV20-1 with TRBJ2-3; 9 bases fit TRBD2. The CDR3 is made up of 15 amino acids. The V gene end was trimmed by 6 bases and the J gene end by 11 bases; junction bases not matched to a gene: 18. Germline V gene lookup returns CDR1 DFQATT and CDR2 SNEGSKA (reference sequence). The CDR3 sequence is CSAVAGDPTRGGQYF. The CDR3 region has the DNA TGCAGTGCCGTAGCGGGGGATCCCACACGCGGAGGGCAGTATTTT.

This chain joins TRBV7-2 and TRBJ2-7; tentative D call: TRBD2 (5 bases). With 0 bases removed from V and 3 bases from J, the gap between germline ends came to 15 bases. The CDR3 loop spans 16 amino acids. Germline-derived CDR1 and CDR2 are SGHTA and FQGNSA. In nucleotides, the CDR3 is TGTGCCAGCAGCTTAGCAGGAAATAGCGCGATCTACGAGCAGTACTTC. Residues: CASSLAGNSAIYEQYF.

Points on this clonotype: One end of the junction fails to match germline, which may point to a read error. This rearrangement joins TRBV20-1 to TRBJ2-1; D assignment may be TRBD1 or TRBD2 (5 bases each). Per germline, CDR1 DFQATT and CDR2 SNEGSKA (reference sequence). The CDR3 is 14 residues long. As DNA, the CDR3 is TGCAGAGCTAGTCGGGGCGGCTCCTACAATGAGCAGTTCTTC. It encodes CRASRGGSYNEQFF.

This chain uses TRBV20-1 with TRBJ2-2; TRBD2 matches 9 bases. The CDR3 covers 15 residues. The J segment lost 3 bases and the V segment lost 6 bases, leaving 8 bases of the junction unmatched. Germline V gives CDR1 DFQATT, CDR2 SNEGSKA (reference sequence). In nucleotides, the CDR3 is TGCAGTGCCCCAGGACTAGCGTTAGACACCGGGGAGCTGTTTTTT. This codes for CSAPGLALDTGELFF.

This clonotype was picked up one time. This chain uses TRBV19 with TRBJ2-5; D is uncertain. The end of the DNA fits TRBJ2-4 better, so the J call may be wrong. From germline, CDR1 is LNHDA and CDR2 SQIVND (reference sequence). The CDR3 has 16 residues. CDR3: CASSTPTQLAKNIQYF. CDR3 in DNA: TGTGCCAGTAGTACACCGACCCAGCTTGCCAAAAACATTCAGTACTTC.

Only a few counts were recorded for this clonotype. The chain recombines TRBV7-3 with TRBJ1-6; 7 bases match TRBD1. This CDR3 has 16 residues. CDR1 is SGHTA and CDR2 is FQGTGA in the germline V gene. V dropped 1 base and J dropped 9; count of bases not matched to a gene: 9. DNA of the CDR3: TGTGCCAGCAGCTTAAATGCAAACAGGGGAGGTTCACCCCTCCACTTT. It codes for CASSLNANRGGSPLHF.

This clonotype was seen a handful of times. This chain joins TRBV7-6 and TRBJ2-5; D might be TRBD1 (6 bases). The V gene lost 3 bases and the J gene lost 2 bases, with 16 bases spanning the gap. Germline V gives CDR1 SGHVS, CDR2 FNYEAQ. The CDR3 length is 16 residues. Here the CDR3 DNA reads TGTGCCAGCAGCTTCATGGGGGCAGAAAAACAAGAGACCCAGTACTTC. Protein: CASSFMGAEKQETQYF.